The 10 T cell receptor beta chains listed next were all sequenced from one sample in a study of T cell repertoires in aging, cancer and after chemotherapy. TRB rearrangements spanning V, D and J were amplified using mixed TRB-A/B primers. A single record per CDR3 protein comes from TCRdb applying MiXCR to the multiplex PCR reads. The table lists roughly 4,700 distinct CDR3 sequences, roughly 20% of them singletons. The template was genomic DNA from peripheral blood, not RNA. Sequencing was done on a sample of blood. Receptor source: a human donor with a blood cancer.

By sample fraction, this clonotype is medium-sized. The chain uses TRBV7-2 and TRBJ2-2, with TRBD1 identical over 7 bases. V dropped 4 bases and J dropped 3; count of bases not matched to a gene: 5. CDR3 size: 15 residues. The germline V gene encodes CDR1 SGHTA and CDR2 FQGNSA. This CDR3 is CASSSGQYYTGELFF. The CDR3 coding sequence is TGTGCCAGCAGCTCGGGACAGTACTACACCGGGGAGCTGTTTTTT.

By sample share, this clonotype is medium-sized. The chain combines TRBV6-5 with TRBJ1-2; D gene ambiguous. The germline V gene has CDR1 MNHEY and CDR2 SVGAGI. V gave up 0 bases and J gave up 2 bases, with 7 bases separating them. There are 14 residues in the CDR3. The CDR3 bases are TGTGCCAGCAGTTACTCGCTAGGAAACTATGGCTACACCTTC. Its protein product is CASSYSLGNYGYTF.

The sample holds a few counts of this clonotype. The CDR3 here is CASSDRGRNTEAFF. DNA of the CDR3: TGTGCCAGCAGTGACAGGGGAAGGAACACTGAAGCTTTCTTT. The genes are TRBV27 and TRBJ1-1, with 8 bases that match TRBD1. Germline V gene data show CDR1 as MNHEY and CDR2 as SMNVEV (reference sequence). This CDR3 comprises 14 residues. V gave up 5 bases and J gave up 1 base; unmatched junction bases: 3.

This clonotype was counted only a few times. This chain uses TRBV4-3 with TRBJ1-6; 7 nucleotides line up with TRBD1. Trimming took 1 base from V and 4 from J; bases not matched to a gene: 1. The CDR3 length is 15 residues. Germline V gene lookup returns CDR1 LGHNA and CDR2 YSLEER. The CDR3 nucleotides read TGCGCCAGCAGCCAAGGGGGACAGTATAATTCACCCCTCCACTTT. It translates to CASSQGGQYNSPLHF.

A single count supports this clonotype. A read error is possible here, since a much larger clone lies one base away. V is TRBV19 and J is TRBJ1-5, with D hard to call. The CDR3 totals 15 residues. Looked up from germline, CDR1 is LNHDA and CDR2 is SQIVND (reference sequence). V was clipped by 7 bases and J by 4 bases, with 17 bases between them. The DNA for the CDR3 is TGTGCCAGTACCTACACCCTAAATAGAAATCAGCCCCAGCATTTT. It specifies CASTYTLNRNQPQHF.

This sequence joins TRBV4-2 and TRBJ2-4; D remains unclear. This CDR3 comprises 14 residues. Germline V gene sequence: CDR1 LGHNA, CDR2 YNFKEQ. The germline V and J ends were trimmed by 0 bases and 6 bases, with 9 bases remaining between them. DNA of the CDR3: TGTGCCAGCAGCCAAGATCGCATAGCAAACATTCAGTACTTC. Translated: CASSQDRIANIQYF.

The chain couples TRBV6-5 to TRBJ1-5, with TRBD1 identical over 9 bases. The CDR3 runs to 15 residues. V gave up 6 bases and J gave up 1 base; unmatched junction bases: 4. Germline lookup yields CDR1 MNHEY and CDR2 SVGAGI. CDR3 in amino acids: CASRDRGSSNQPQHF. CDR3 DNA: TGTGCCAGCAGAGACAGGGGGTCGAGCAATCAGCCCCAGCATTTT.

J is TRBJ2-7 and V is TRBV11-2; no definite D call. CDR1 SGHAT and CDR2 FQNNGV come from the germline V gene. The length of the CDR3 is 14 residues. V was pared by 1 base and J by 2 bases, with 9 bases between. The CDR3 sequence: CASSLAHQAYEQYF. The CDR3 DNA sequence: TGTGCCAGCAGCTTAGCTCACCAGGCCTACGAGCAGTACTTC.

Worth noting for this clonotype: A much larger clone differs by one base, so this may be a read error. The rearrangement uses TRBV11-2 and TRBJ2-1; 7 bases agree with TRBD1. The germline V gene has CDR1 SGHAT and CDR2 FQNNGV. The V and J ends lost 9 bases and 0 bases, in that order; junction bases with no gene match: 11. There are 16 residues in the CDR3. In nucleotides, the CDR3 is TGTGCCAGAAGCCCCCGGGACAGTAGCTCCTACAATGAGCAGTTCTTC. This sequence encodes CARSPRDSSSYNEQFF.

In its sample, this clonotype ranks as large. The chain's CDR3 is CSVATGQETQYF. The DNA for the CDR3 is TGCAGCGTTGCCACAGGCCAAGAGACCCAGTACTTC. The chain is built from TRBV29-1 and TRBJ2-5, with a tentative D call TRBD1 (5 bases). Germline assignment: CDR1 SQVTM and CDR2 ANQGSEA. The CDR3 has 12 residues. With 4 bases removed from V and 1 base from J, the gap between germline ends came to 7 bases.